This T cell receptor (beta chain) stems from a study of T cells in Graves' hyperthyroidism and ophthalmopathy. Points from the study as a whole: Ophthalmopathy stood apart from stable hyperthyroidism in a 13 V-J model.

On this clonotype itself: The antigen remains undetermined. An end of the junction differs from the germline gene, which may be a read error.

Regions amplified from RNA transcripts were the TCR beta CDR3 regions. First-round RT-PCR targeting the TCR CDR3 was performed with the HTBI primer set. TCRdb reprocessed the multiplex PCR reads with MiXCR, giving one entry per CDR3 protein. This repertoire shows 450,000 to 700,000 distinct CDR3 sequences, around 45% found once; its top ten account for over 15%. In germline, CDR1 is LNHDA, CDR2 SQIVND (reference sequence). The CDR3 length is 14 residues. The sample taken for sequencing was peripheral blood or thyroid tissue (not recorded which). V usage is TRBV19 and J usage is TRBJ1-1; D gene uncertain. The sequence derives from an adult woman with Graves' disease, either hyperthyroidism or ophthalmopathy (not recorded which). In nucleotides, the CDR3 is TGTGCCAGTAGTATAAGAACCACGAACACTGAAGCCTTCTTT. Protein sequence: CASSIRTTNTEAFF. Supplemented by reference TRBV19 and TRBJ1-1, the full variable domain reads DGGITQSPKYLFRKEGQNVTLSCEQNLNHDAMYWYRQDPGQGLRLIYYSQIVNDFQKGDIAEGYSVSREKKESFPLTVTSAQKNPTAFYLCASSIRTTNTEAFFGQGTRLTVV.